This TCR beta chain was profiled in a study of regulatory T cells in long-lasting Graves disease. According to the study, TCR beta libraries were built with iRepertoire HTBI primers and CDR3-region Arm-PCR. As originally analysed: Gene usage covered about 60 TRBV and around 15 TRBJ segments. TCRdb re-called the multiplex PCR reads with MiXCR, one entry per CDR3 protein. TCRdb, not the original authors, processed these V and J calls. The repertoire has about 660,000 distinct CDR3 sequences, about 30% of them found once; the top ten carry around 42%. In its sample, this clonotype was seen a few times. Its antigen is unidentified. The time point: persistent/refractory GD, antithyroid drugs over 5 years with positive TRAb. Isolated PBMC RNA provided the starting material for the TCR library. Points from the study as a whole: Between persistent patients, 2,500 to 3,500 public clonotypes were shared, exceeding the 900 to 1,000 shared between new patients. Persistent Graves' patients showed less TCR diversity than newly diagnosed patients showed.

The TCR comes from a female donor with Graves disease. Source: peripheral blood mononuclear cells (PBMCs), taken when the disease was refractory, from a patient treated with antithyroid drugs.

The CDR3 region has the DNA TGTGCCAGCAGCTACGGACCAAGCGGTGGCTACACCTTC. This translates into CASSYGPSGGYTF. This chain uses TRBV5-6 with TRBJ1-2; no definite D call. The CDR3 is made up of 13 amino acids. Trimming removed 3 bases from V and 7 bases from J, with 13 bases in between. CDR1 and CDR2 from the germline V gene are SGHDT and YYEEEE.